Listed below are T cell receptor beta chains from one sample, sequenced in a study of neurological immune-mediated disorders. TCRdb independently ran MiXCR on the 5' RACE reads; one entry per CDR3 protein. The sample carries roughly 98,000 distinct CDR3 sequences, roughly 13% recorded once. The sample comprised PBMCs. These receptors came from a female donor with HTLV-1-associated myelopathy (HAM/TSP). Both conserved end residues are part of each CDR3. The D gene is left open where the match is weak. Clone size, where shown, is once, few, many, or a class for clones that have expanded.

D gene | clone size | J gene | V gene | CDR3 protein | CDR3 DNA
. | few | TRBJ1-2 | TRBV7-9 | CASSLFEGDGYGYTF | TGTGCCAGCAGCTTATTTGAAGGGGACGGCTATGGCTACACCTTC
. | many | TRBJ1-5 | TRBV10-3 | CAISEGHRNQPQHF | TGTGCCATCAGTGAGGGACATCGCAATCAGCCCCAGCATTTT
TRBD2 | many | TRBJ2-3 | TRBV10-3 | CATGRRKAGEYTDTQYF | TGTGCCACCGGAAGACGAAAAGCGGGGGAGTACACAGATACGCAGTATTTT
. | . | TRBJ2-7 | TRBV15 | CATSRRDFESYEQYF | TGTGCTACCAGCAGGAGGGATTTTGAATCCTACGAGCAGTACTTC
TRBD1 | many | TRBJ2-7 | TRBV4-1 | CASSPQGDSYEQYF | TGCGCCAGCAGCCCTCAGGGGGACTCCTACGAGCAGTACTTC
. | many | TRBJ2-2 | TRBV6-5 | CASSYSRANTGELFF | TGTGCCAGCAGTTACTCGCGAGCGAACACCGGGGAGCTGTTTTTT
. | . | TRBJ2-2 | TRBV12-3/TRBV12-4 | CASSPPIGPWELFF | TGTGCCAGCAGTCCCCCTATCGGGCCCTGGGAGCTGTTTTTT
TRBD2 | once | TRBJ2-3 | TRBV10-3 | CAFREGGGWADTQYF | TGTGCCTTCAGAGAAGGCGGGGGGTGGGCAGATACGCAGTATTTT
. | many | TRBJ2-7 | TRBV28 | CASSTRQVSSYEQYF | TGTGCCAGCAGTACCCGACAGGTTAGCTCCTACGAGCAGTACTTC
TRBD1 | . | TRBJ2-1 | TRBV18 | CASSPPAAGTGGQQFF | TGTGCCAGCTCACCACCGGCCGCCGGGACAGGGGGCCAGCAGTTCTTC
. | many | TRBJ2-1 | TRBV12-5 | CASGLGGRGNNEQFF | TGTGCTAGTGGTTTGGGGGGACGGGGGAACAATGAGCAGTTCTTC
. | medium-sized | TRBJ2-3 | TRBV3-1 | CASSRGVPTDTQYF | TGTGCCAGCAGCCGGGGGGTCCCCACAGATACGCAGTATTTT
TRBD1 | many | TRBJ2-1 | TRBV20-1 | CSAKTGVGNEQFF | TGCAGTGCCAAGACAGGGGTGGGCAATGAGCAGTTCTTC
. | . | TRBJ1-1 | TRBV7-9 | CASSLLALNTEAFF | TGTGCCAGCAGCTTGCTGGCTTTGAACACTGAAGCTTTCTTT
TRBD2 | many | TRBJ2-3 | TRBV7-2 | CASSGRTSGGPDTQYF | TGTGCCAGCAGCGGTCGGACTAGCGGGGGCCCAGATACGCAGTATTTT
TRBD2 | many | TRBJ2-2 | TRBV4-1 | CASSQWTSGNTGELFF | TGCGCCAGCAGCCAATGGACTAGCGGCAACACCGGGGAGCTGTTTTTT
. | many | TRBJ2-5 | TRBV20-1 | CSASRAMTRQETQYF | TGCAGTGCTAGCAGAGCCATGACACGTCAAGAGACCCAGTACTTC
. | many | TRBJ2-6 | TRBV5-1 | CASNWGLGANVLTF | TGCGCCAGCAATTGGGGCTTAGGGGCCAACGTCCTGACTTTC
TRBD2 | many | TRBJ2-7 | TRBV28 | CASTKPLWRGEGEQYF | TGTGCCAGCACCAAGCCCCTATGGCGGGGGGAAGGCGAGCAGTACTTC
. | . | TRBJ1-2 | TRBV21-1 | CASSKGLGNGYTF | TGTGCCAGCAGCAAAGGACTTGGAAATGGCTACACCTTC
. | many | TRBJ2-2 | TRBV5-6 | CASSLAGRGAGELFF | TGTGCCAGCAGCTTGGCTGGAAGGGGAGCGGGGGAGCTGTTTTTT
. | . | TRBJ1-2 | TRBV20-1 | CSATWTALYGYTF | TGCAGTGCTACTTGGACAGCGTTATATGGCTACACCTTC
TRBD1 | . | TRBJ2-1 | TRBV20-1 | CSASETGDYNEQFF | TGCAGTGCTAGTGAGACAGGGGACTACAATGAGCAGTTCTTC
. | many | TRBJ2-3 | TRBV7-6 | CASSPLGAVSTDTQYF | TGTGCCAGCAGCCCCCTAGGGGCCGTAAGCACAGATACGCAGTATTTT
. | many | TRBJ1-6 | TRBV4-1 | CASSPGVDSSYNSPLHF | TGCGCCAGCAGCCCCGGAGTCGACTCATCCTATAATTCACCCCTCCACTTT
. | many | TRBJ2-1 | TRBV28 | CASSLNVGPSEQFF | TGTGCCAGCAGTTTAAATGTGGGGCCCAGTGAGCAGTTCTTC
TRBD2 | many | TRBJ2-3 | TRBV10-3 | CAISTPIAGREDTQYF | TGTGCCATCAGTACGCCTATAGCGGGGCGGGAAGATACGCAGTATTTT
. | many | TRBJ1-1 | TRBV20-1 | CSATKTGGNTEAFF | TGCAGTGCTACCAAGACAGGAGGAAACACTGAAGCTTTCTTT
. | many | TRBJ2-1 | TRBV20-1 | CSADRRGRSGEQFF | TGCAGTGCTGACCGGAGGGGCAGGTCCGGTGAGCAGTTCTTC
. | many | TRBJ1-5 | TRBV27 | CASSLFSNQPQHF | TGTGCCAGCAGTTTATTTTCCAATCAGCCCCAGCATTTT
. | many | TRBJ2-3 | TRBV5-1 | CASSPRGGAADTQYF | TGCGCCAGCAGCCCGAGGGGGGGGGCGGCGGATACGCAGTATTTT
. | many | TRBJ1-4 | TRBV29-1 | CSVANSPNEKLFF | TGCAGCGTTGCTAACAGTCCTAATGAAAAACTGTTTTTT
. | many | TRBJ2-2 | TRBV4-2 | CASSQDSTYRAGELFF | TGTGCCAGCAGCCAAGATAGCACATATCGGGCCGGGGAGCTGTTTTTT
TRBD2 | many | TRBJ2-1 | TRBV4-2 | CASSQVKRGGINEQFF | TGTGCCAGCAGCCAAGTCAAGCGGGGGGGCATCAATGAGCAGTTCTTC
. | many | TRBJ2-7 | TRBV27 | CASSTWIGLYSYEQYF | TGTGCCAGCAGTACATGGATCGGACTCTACTCCTACGAGCAGTACTTC
TRBD2 | few | TRBJ2-1 | TRBV20-1 | CSASGVGPGLAGLTDLNEQFF | TGCAGTGCCTCGGGGGTAGGCCCGGGACTAGCGGGCCTTACGGATTTAAATGAGCAGTTCTTC
. | many | TRBJ1-2 | TRBV5-6 | CASSLGSPGGYTF | TGTGCCAGCAGCTTAGGGAGCCCGGGCGGCTACACCTTC
. | many | TRBJ1-1 | TRBV6-6 | CASSYGGTEAFF | TGTGCCAGCAGTTATGGTGGCACTGAAGCTTTCTTT
TRBD2 | many | TRBJ2-5 | TRBV7-8 | CASSYRTSGGRETQYF | TGTGCCAGCAGCTACAGGACTAGCGGGGGGCGAGAGACCCAGTACTTC